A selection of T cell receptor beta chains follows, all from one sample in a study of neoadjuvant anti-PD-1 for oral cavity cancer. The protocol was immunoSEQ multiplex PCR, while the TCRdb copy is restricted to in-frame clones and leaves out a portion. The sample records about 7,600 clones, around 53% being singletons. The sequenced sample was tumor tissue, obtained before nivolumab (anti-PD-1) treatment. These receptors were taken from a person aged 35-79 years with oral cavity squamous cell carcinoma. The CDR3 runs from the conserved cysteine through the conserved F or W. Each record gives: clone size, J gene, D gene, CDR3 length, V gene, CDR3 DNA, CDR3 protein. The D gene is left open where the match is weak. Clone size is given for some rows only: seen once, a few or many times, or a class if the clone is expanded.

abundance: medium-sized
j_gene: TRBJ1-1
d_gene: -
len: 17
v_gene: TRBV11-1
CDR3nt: TGTGCCAGCAGCTTAAACTCAGGGACCGGGGGAGGCACTGAAGCTTTCTTT
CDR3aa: CASSLNSGTGGGTEAFF

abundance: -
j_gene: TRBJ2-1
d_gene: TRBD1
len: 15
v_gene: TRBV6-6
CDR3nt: TGTGCCAGCAGTTATACGGGACAGTCCTACAATGAGCAGTTCTTC
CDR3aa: CASSYTGQSYNEQFF

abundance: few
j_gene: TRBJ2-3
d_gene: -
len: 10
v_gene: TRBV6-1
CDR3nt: TGTGCCAGCACTTCAGGGTTGAAGTATTTT
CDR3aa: CASTSGLKYF

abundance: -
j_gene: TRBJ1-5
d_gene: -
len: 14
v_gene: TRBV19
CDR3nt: TGTGCCAGTAGTATAGTAGGACTAAATCAGCCCCAGCATTTT
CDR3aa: CASSIVGLNQPQHF

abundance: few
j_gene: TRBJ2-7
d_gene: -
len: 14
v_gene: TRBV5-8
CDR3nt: TGTGCCAGCAGCCCTTCTACCTCTAAGTACGAGCAGTACTTC
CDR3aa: CASSPSTSKYEQYF

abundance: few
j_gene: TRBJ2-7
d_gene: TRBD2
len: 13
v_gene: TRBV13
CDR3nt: TGTGCCAGCACCCGGACTAGCGGGGGCGAGCAGTACTTC
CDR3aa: CASTRTSGGEQYF

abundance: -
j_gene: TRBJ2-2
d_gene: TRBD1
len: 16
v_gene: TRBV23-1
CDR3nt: TGCGCCAGCAGTCAACTCGACAGGGTATACACCGGGGAGCTGTTTTTT
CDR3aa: CASSQLDRVYTGELFF

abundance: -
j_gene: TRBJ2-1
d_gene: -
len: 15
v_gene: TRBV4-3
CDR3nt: TGCGCCAGCAGCCTCTCTTCGGGTTCCTACAATGAGCAGTTCTTC
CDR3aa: CASSLSSGSYNEQFF

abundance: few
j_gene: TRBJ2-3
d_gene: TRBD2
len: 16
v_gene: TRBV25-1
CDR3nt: TGTGCCAGCAGTGTCGCTAGCGGGCAGAGCACAGATACGCAGTATTTT
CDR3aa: CASSVASGQSTDTQYF

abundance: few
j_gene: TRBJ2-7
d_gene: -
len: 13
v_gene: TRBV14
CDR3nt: TGTGCCAGCAGCCAATATTCCATGTCCGAGCAGTACTTC
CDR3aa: CASSQYSMSEQYF

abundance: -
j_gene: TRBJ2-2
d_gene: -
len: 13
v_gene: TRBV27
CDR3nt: TGTGCCAGCAGGAAGGTGGACACCGGGGAGCTGTTTTTT
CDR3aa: CASRKVDTGELFF

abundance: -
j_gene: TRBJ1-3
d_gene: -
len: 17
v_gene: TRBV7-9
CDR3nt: TGTGCCAGCAGCTTAGCTTTGGGGGCCCCCTCTGGAAACACCATATATTTT
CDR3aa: CASSLALGAPSGNTIYF

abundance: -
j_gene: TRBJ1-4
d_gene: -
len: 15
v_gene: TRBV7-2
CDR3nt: TGTGCCAGCAGCCCTCAGAGGCAGGGCGATGAAAAACTGTTTTTT
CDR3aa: CASSPQRQGDEKLFF

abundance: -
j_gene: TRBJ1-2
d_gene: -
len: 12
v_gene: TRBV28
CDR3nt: TGTGCCAGCAGTTTGTGGGTCGGTGGCTACACCTTC
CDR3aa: CASSLWVGGYTF

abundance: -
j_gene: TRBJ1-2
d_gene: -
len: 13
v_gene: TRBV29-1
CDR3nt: TGCAGCGTTGGGACAGCCGGAACGTATGGCTACACCTTC
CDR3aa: CSVGTAGTYGYTF

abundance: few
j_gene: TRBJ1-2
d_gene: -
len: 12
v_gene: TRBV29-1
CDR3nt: TGCAGCGTTGAAGATACACTCTATGGCTACACCTTC
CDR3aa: CSVEDTLYGYTF

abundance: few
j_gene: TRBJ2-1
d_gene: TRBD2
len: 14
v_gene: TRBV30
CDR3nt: TGTGCCTGGGTCACTAGCGGGGGAAACAATGAGCAGTTCTTC
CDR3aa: CAWVTSGGNNEQFF

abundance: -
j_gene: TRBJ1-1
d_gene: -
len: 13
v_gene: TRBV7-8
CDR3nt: TGTGCCAGCAGCCTACAGTACTACACTGAAGCTTTCTTT
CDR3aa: CASSLQYYTEAFF

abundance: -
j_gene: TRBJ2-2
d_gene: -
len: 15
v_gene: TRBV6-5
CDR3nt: TGTGCCAGCAGTTACTCGAAACTCATCACCGGGGAGCTGTTTTTT
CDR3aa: CASSYSKLITGELFF

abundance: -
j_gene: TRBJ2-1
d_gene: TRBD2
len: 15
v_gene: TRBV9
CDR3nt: TGTGCCAGCAGCGCCCAGCGGGAGGGCGTGGGTGAGCAGTTCTTC
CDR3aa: CASSAQREGVGEQFF

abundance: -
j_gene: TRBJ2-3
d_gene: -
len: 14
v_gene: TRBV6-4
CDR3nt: TGTGCCAGCAGTGACGAGCCGGGGGGCGATACGCAGTATTTT
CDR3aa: CASSDEPGGDTQYF

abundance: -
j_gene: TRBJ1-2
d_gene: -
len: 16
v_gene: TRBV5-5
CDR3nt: TGTGCCAGCAGCTTGGGAGGGGACGGAAAAACCTATGGCTACACCTTC
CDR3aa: CASSLGGDGKTYGYTF

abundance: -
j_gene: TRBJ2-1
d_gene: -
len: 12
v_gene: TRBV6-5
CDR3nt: TGTGCCAGCAGTTATGGGCCGGATGAGCAGTTCTTC
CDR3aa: CASSYGPDEQFF

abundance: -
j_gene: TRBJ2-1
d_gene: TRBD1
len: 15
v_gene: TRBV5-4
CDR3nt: TGTGCCAGCAGCTCCACCGGGACAGGCTTCTATGAGCAGTTCTTC
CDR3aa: CASSSTGTGFYEQFF

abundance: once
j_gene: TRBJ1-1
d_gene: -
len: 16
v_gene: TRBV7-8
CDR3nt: TGTGCCAGCAGCCAAACCCCTGGGACGGGAAACACTGAAGCTTTCTTT
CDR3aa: CASSQTPGTGNTEAFF

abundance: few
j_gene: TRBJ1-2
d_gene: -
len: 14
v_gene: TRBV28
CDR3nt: TGTGCCAGCAGTTTAGGTAGGGGTAACTATGGCTACACCTTC
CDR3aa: CASSLGRGNYGYTF

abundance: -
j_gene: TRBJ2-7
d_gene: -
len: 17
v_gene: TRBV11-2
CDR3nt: TGTGCCAGCAGCTTAGGTGGGGGGGACATCCTCCCCTACGAGCAGTACTTC
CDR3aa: CASSLGGGDILPYEQYF

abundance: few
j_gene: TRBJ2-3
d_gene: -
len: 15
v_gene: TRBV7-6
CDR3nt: TGTGCCAGCAGCTTAGGGAGTGGGGGTGGTGATACGCAGTATTTT
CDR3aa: CASSLGSGGGDTQYF

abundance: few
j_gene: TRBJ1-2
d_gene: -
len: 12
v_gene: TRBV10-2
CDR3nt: TGCGCCAGCGGTAGGGAGAACTATGGCTACACCTTC
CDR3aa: CASGRENYGYTF

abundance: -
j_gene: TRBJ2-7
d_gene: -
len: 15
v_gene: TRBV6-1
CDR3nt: TGTGCCAGCAGTTCCCGACTAGAAGGGTCCTACGAGCAGTACTTC
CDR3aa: CASSSRLEGSYEQYF

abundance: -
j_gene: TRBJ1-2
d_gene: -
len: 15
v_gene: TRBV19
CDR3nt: TGTGCCAGTAGCCGTGAGGGGGGGGCCCGCTATGGCTACACCTTC
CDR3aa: CASSREGGARYGYTF

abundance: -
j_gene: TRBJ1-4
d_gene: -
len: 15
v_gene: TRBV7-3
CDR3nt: TGTGCCAGCAGCTTAAGGGTCTGGGGGAATGAAAAACTGTTTTTT
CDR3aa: CASSLRVWGNEKLFF

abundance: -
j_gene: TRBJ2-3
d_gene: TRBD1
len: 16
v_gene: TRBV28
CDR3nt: TGTGCCAGCAGCTTCAACAGGGGCCCAAGCACAGATACGCAGTATTTT
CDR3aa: CASSFNRGPSTDTQYF

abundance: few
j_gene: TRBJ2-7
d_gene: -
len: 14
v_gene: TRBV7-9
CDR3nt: TGTGCCAGCAGCAGAAGGGACTGGACGTACGAGCAGTACTTC
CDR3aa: CASSRRDWTYEQYF

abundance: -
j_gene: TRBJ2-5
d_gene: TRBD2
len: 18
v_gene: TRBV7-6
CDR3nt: TGTGCCAGCAGCCCCGGGGGGGGATCCTCCCCCCTTCAAGAGACCCAGTACTTC
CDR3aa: CASSPGGGSSPLQETQYF

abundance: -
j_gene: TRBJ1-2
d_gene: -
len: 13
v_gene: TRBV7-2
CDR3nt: TGTGCCAGCAGCTTAGACAGGGACTATGGCTACACCTTC
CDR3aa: CASSLDRDYGYTF

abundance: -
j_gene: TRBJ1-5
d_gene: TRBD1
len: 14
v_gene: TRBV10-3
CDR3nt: TGTGCCATCAGTGAACAGGGGAGCAATCAGCCCCAGCATTTT
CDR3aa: CAISEQGSNQPQHF

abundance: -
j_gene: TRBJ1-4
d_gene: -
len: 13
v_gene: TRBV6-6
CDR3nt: TGTGCCAGCAGTTACACCTCCGGAGGAAAACTGTTTTTT
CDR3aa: CASSYTSGGKLFF

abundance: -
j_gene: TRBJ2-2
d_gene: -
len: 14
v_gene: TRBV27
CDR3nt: TGTGCCAGCACCCGGACCTGGAACACCGGGGAGCTGTTTTTT
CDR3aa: CASTRTWNTGELFF

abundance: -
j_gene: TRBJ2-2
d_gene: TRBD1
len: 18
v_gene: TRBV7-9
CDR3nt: TGTGCCAGCAGCTCCGGACAGGGGGCTGTCGGGGACACCGGGGAGCTGTTTTTT
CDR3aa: CASSSGQGAVGDTGELFF

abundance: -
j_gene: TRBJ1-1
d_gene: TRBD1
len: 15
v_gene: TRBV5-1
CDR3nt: TGCGCCAGCAGCTTCAACAGGGGGCTGGGGACTGAAGCTTTCTTT
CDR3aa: CASSFNRGLGTEAFF

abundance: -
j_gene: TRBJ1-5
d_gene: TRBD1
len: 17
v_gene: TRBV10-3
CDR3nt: TGTGCCATCAGTGACTCGGACAGGGACCTTAGCAATCAGCCCCAGCATTTT
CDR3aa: CAISDSDRDLSNQPQHF

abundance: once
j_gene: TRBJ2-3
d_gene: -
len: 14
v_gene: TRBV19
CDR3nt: TGTGCCAGTAGTATGATGGACTCCACAGATACGCAGTATTTT
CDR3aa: CASSMMDSTDTQYF

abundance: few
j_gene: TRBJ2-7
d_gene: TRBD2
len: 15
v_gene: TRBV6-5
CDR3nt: TGTGCCAGCAGTTACTCGATACGGGAGGCCTACGAGCAGTACTTC
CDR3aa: CASSYSIREAYEQYF

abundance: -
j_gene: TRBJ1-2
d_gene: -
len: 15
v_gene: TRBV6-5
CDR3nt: TGTGCCAGCAGTTACTCGACGAACGGGGTCTATGGCTACACCTTC
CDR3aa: CASSYSTNGVYGYTF

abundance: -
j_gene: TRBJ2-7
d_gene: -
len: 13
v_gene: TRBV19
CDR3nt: TGTGCCAGTAGTAGGGACATATCCTACGAGCAGTACTTC
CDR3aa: CASSRDISYEQYF

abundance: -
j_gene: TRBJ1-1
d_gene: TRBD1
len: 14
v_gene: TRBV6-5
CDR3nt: TGTGCCAGCAGTCGGACAGGCGAGAACACTGAAGCTTTCTTT
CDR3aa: CASSRTGENTEAFF